The 27 T cell receptor beta chains below come from one sample, sequenced in a study of CD8 T cells in Susac syndrome (dated by TCRdb to between 2019 and 2020). The library was generated by the immunoSEQ multiplex PCR assay. RNA was extracted using the RNeasy kit, and roughly 0.5 to 1 ug of the RNA was reverse transcribed with random hexamers. The public reads were reprocessed in TCRdb via fastp at Q25 and MiXCR, keeping in-frame beta chains. Merged by CDR3 protein, the rows form single entries marked with the most common genes and DNA. This sample has just over 150,000 distinct CDR3 sequences in its table, and 95% of those were observed once. In total, the top ten clones hold over 0.12% of the sample. Material: CD8+ T cells from PBMCs. Receptors originate from a human donor with multiple sclerosis.

The chain is built from TRBV12-3 or TRBV12-4 and TRBJ1-5, with TRBD1 as a possible D gene (6 bases). The CDR3 is 15 residues long. Trimming left V 5 bases short and J 9 bases short, with 20 bases between. The CDR3 DNA follows: TGTGCCAGCAGTCCTAAGGTGGGGGGCAATGGGCCCCAGCATTTT. As protein: CASSPKVGGNGPQHF.

The V gene is TRBV13, the J gene TRBJ2-7, with TRBD2 matching over 7 bases. Germline values: CDR1 PRHDT, CDR2 FYEKMQ (reference sequence). The CDR3 covers 15 residues. The J segment lost 2 bases and the V segment lost 4 bases, leaving 8 bases of the junction unmatched. Here the CDR3 reads CASSSPGAGAYEQYF. The CDR3 nucleotides are TGTGCCAGCAGCTCCCCCGGGGCGGGGGCCTACGAGCAGTACTTC.

The chain employs TRBV27 and TRBJ2-1; 7 nucleotides align to TRBD1. The CDR3 length is 15 residues. V was clipped by 6 bases and J by 3 bases; unmatched bases: 8. In germline, CDR1 is MNHEY, CDR2 SMNVEV (reference sequence). The CDR3 protein is CASSPGQLIYNEQFF. The CDR3 DNA sequence: TGTGCCAGCAGCCCGGGACAGCTGATCTACAATGAGCAGTTCTTC.

The CDR3 region is CSADPPSGYTF. The CDR3, as DNA: TGCAGCGCCGATCCCCCGTCGGGCTACACCTTC. V usage is TRBV29-1 and J usage is TRBJ1-2; D is unclear. V was shortened by 7 bases and J by 8 bases, with 14 bases between the two germline ends. The CDR3 length is 11 residues. Germline CDR1 and CDR2: SQVTM and ANQGSEA.

The chain recombines TRBV5-1 with TRBJ1-1, with 12 bases aligning to TRBD1. The CDR3 is 15 residues long. The trim removed 3 bases at V and 3 bases at J, leaving 3 bases unmatched. Germline-derived CDR1 and CDR2 are SGHRS and YFSETQ. In nucleotides, the CDR3 is TGCGCCAGCAGCTGGGGACAGGGGGCTCACACTGAAGCTTTCTTT. It specifies CASSWGQGAHTEAFF.

The chain employs TRBV29-1 and TRBJ2-1; D perhaps matches TRBD2 (6 bases). Trimming stripped 4 bases from V and 7 bases from J, with 23 bases between. The CDR3 contains 16 residues. The germline CDR1 and CDR2 sequences are SQVTM and ANQGSEA. The CDR3 region is CSVAKVPASEGNEQFF. For the CDR3, the DNA is TGCAGCGTTGCAAAGGTACCGGCGTCGGAGGGAAATGAGCAGTTCTTC.

This chain connects TRBV18 to TRBJ2-7, with D perhaps TRBD1 or TRBD2 (5 bases each). In germline, CDR1 is KGHSH, CDR2 LQKENI. Trimming shortened V by 3 bases and J by 3 bases, and 15 bases separated the two germline ends. This CDR3 is 15 amino acids long. CDR3 sequence (DNA): TGTGCCAGCTCACCGGGGACGGCGATCCACTACGAGCAGTACTTC. This translates into CASSPGTAIHYEQYF.

The chain joins TRBV19 to TRBJ2-5, with 8 bases that match TRBD2. This CDR3 has 14 amino acids. Germline CDR1 and CDR2: LNHDA and SQIVND (reference sequence). V was pared by 5 bases and J by 5 bases, with 7 bases of the junction left unmatched. CDR3 nucleotide sequence: TGTGCCAGTAGTGGAGCGGGGGCCGGGGAGACCCAGTACTTC. Its protein is CASSGAGAGETQYF.

V is TRBV27 and J is TRBJ1-1; TRBD1 aligns across 9 bases. J lost 3 bases, V lost 5 bases, and 7 bases had no gene match. CDR3 length equals 15 residues. Germline V gives CDR1 MNHEY, CDR2 SMNVEV (reference sequence). For the CDR3, the DNA is TGTGCCAGCAGTATTCTACAGGGGGCACACACTGAAGCTTTCTTT. This encodes CASSILQGAHTEAFF.

The chain combines TRBV19 with TRBJ2-7; no reliable D call. The V end was cut by 7 bases, the J end by 5 bases, with 12 bases between. CDR3 size: 12 residues. Germline V gives CDR1 LNHDA, CDR2 SQIVND (reference sequence). DNA of the CDR3: TGTGCCAGTAATCGGGTTGGCGACGAGCAGTACTTC. Translation gives CASNRVGDEQYF.

The V call is TRBV3-1, the J call TRBJ2-1; 8 bases align to TRBD2. With 1 base clipped from V and 3 bases from J, the junction kept 5 bases outside the gene matches. From germline, CDR1 is LGHDT and CDR2 YNNKEL (reference sequence). The CDR3 contains 16 residues. CDR3 coding DNA: TGTGCCAGCAGCCAAGCCCAGCGGGGGTACTACAATGAGCAGTTCTTC. Its translation: CASSQAQRGYYNEQFF.

The genes are TRBV12-3 or TRBV12-4 and TRBJ1-4, with TRBD1 identical over 7 bases. V lost 7 bases, J lost 8 bases, and 10 bases stayed unmatched. The CDR3 runs to 14 residues. The CDR3 spells CASNRQGIGEKLFF. CDR3 DNA: TGTGCCAGCAACAGACAGGGTATAGGGGAAAAACTGTTTTTT.

With respect to this clonotype: Its ends do not fully match the called genes, so a read error is possible. Here the CDR3 reads CARRNTGELFF. The CDR3 DNA sequence: TGTGCCCGGAGGAACACCGGGGAGCTGTTTTTT. J is TRBJ2-2 and V is TRBV30; no clear D gene. The CDR3 extends over 11 amino acids. Germline assignment: CDR1 GTSNPN and CDR2 SVGIG (reference sequence).

This sequence joins TRBV15 and TRBJ2-5; TRBD2 aligns across 11 bases. Germline V gene data show CDR1 as LNHNV and CDR2 as YYDKDF (reference sequence). The length of the CDR3 is 15 residues. V lost 3 bases, J lost 5 bases, and 5 bases stayed unmatched. In DNA form, the CDR3 reads TGTGCCACCAGCAGTCGACTAGCGGGGCAGGAGACCCAGTACTTC. It yields the protein CATSSRLAGQETQYF.

As concerns this clonotype: One end of the junction varies from germline; a read error may be responsible. The chain recombines TRBV7-7 with TRBJ1-3, with D perhaps TRBD1 (5 bases). The CDR3 is 15 residues long. Germline V CDR1 and CDR2: SSHAT, FNYEAQ (reference sequence). The DNA of the CDR3 is TGTGCTAGCAGCTCTGGGCGAGGGGCTGGAAACACCATATATTTT. The encoded protein is CASSSGRGAGNTIYF.

The chain uses TRBV15 and TRBJ2-1; D remains ambiguous. In germline, CDR1 is LNHNV, CDR2 YYDKDF (reference sequence). This CDR3 is built from 15 residues. With 2 bases removed from V and 4 bases from J, the gap between germline ends came to 12 bases. Here the CDR3 DNA reads TGTGCCACCAGCAGACGGTCGAGCGCTTACAATGAGCAGTTCTTC. It codes for CATSRRSSAYNEQFF. Full variable domain (outside the CDR3, taken from reference TRBV15 and TRBJ2-1): DAMVIQNPRYQVTQFGKPVTLSCSQTLNHNVMYWYQQKSSQAPKLLFHYYDKDFNNEADTPDNFQSRRPNTSFCFLDIRSPGLGDTAMYLCATSRRSSAYNEQFFGPGTRLTVL.

The chain joins TRBV9 to TRBJ2-1, with D possibly matching TRBD2 (6 bases). V lost 3 bases to trimming and J lost 0 bases, with 13 bases between them. Germline assignment: CDR1 SGDLS and CDR2 YYNGEE. CDR3 length: 16 amino acids. CDR3 region: CASSETGLSSYNEQFF. CDR3 DNA sequence: TGTGCCAGCAGCGAAACGGGACTGAGCTCCTACAATGAGCAGTTCTTC.

The CDR3 coding sequence is TGTGCCAGCAGCCCAATGGACAGCTACGAGCAGTACGTC. It codes for CASSPMDSYEQYV. The V and J genes are TRBV7-9 and TRBJ2-7, with a tentative D call TRBD1 (6 bases). Germline loops: CDR1 SEHNR, CDR2 FQNEAQ (reference sequence). CDR3 length: 13 residues. V dropped 5 bases and J dropped 3 bases, with 11 bases sitting between them.

The chain carries TRBV9 and TRBJ1-3; no clear D. This CDR3 comprises 15 residues. The germline V gene has CDR1 SGDLS and CDR2 YYNGEE. Trimming cost V 2 bases and J 0 bases, with 9 bases left between them. The CDR3 nucleotides read TGTGCCAGCAGCGTTAGAGGGCTCTCTGGAAACACCATATATTTT. Its translation: CASSVRGLSGNTIYF.

The chain couples TRBV5-8 to TRBJ2-7, with 8 nucleotides matching TRBD1. The CDR3 sequence is 13 residues long. Unmatched junction bases numbered 3, after V lost 4 bases and J lost 3 bases. Germline V lookup: CDR1 SGHTS, CDR2 YDEGEE. The CDR3 nucleotides are TGTGCCAGCAGCCCGACAGGGGACTACGAGCAGTACGTC. Translation: CASSPTGDYEQYV.

The V call is TRBV29-1, the J call TRBJ1-1; no clear D gene. CDR3 length equals 12 residues. CDR1 and CDR2 (germline): SQVTM, ANQGSEA. The V end was cut by 5 bases, the J end by 1 base, with 8 bases between. The CDR3 nucleotides are TGCAGCGTTCAGAGCAGGAACACTGAAGCTTTCTTT. It is translated as CSVQSRNTEAFF.

The CDR3 loop is CASSPWDGSSYNSPLHF. CDR3 coding DNA: TGTGCCAGCAGTCCGTGGGACGGGAGCTCCTATAATTCACCCCTCCACTTT. The chain has TRBV6-1 and TRBJ1-6, with D possibly TRBD1 on 5 matching bases. Trimming removed 5 bases from V and 0 bases from J, with 14 bases in between. This CDR3 is built from 17 residues. From germline, CDR1 is MNHNS and CDR2 SASEGT.

V usage is TRBV6-4 and J usage is TRBJ2-1; 10 nucleotides match TRBD2. This CDR3 has 15 residues. Trimming removed 3 bases from V and 7 bases from J; junction bases left unmatched: 6. Germline lookup yields CDR1 MRHNA and CDR2 SNTAGT. The CDR3 DNA reads TGTGCCAGCAGTGAGAGAGCGGGGGGGCAAAATGAGCAGTTCTTC. Encoded protein: CASSERAGGQNEQFF.

V and J are TRBV2 and TRBJ2-7; 7 bases line up with TRBD1. V lost 6 bases to trimming and J lost 2 bases; unmatched junction nucleotides: 10. The CDR3 sequence is 15 residues long. CDR1 is SNHLY, CDR2 FYNNEI, per germline. The CDR3, as DNA: TGTGCCAGCAGAGAACCGGGACAGACGGCCTACGAGCAGTACTTC. It yields the protein CASREPGQTAYEQYF. The full variable domain, completed using reference TRBV2 and TRBJ2-7, is EPEVTQTPSHQVTQMGQEVILRCVPISNHLYFYWYRQILGQKVEFLVSFYNNEISEKSEIFDDQFSVERPDGSNFTLKIRSTKLEDSAMYFCASREPGQTAYEQYFGPGTRLTVT.

V usage is TRBV5-5 and J usage is TRBJ2-7; D not certain. This CDR3 is 14 amino acids long. V was cut by 2 bases and J by 5 bases, with 14 bases left in between. Germline CDR1 is SGHKS and CDR2 is YYEKEE (reference sequence). This CDR3 reads CASSLETDVDEQYV. CDR3 sequence (DNA): TGTGCCAGCAGCTTAGAGACCGATGTAGACGAGCAGTACGTC.

The chain employs TRBV20-1 and TRBJ2-1; 10 nucleotides align to TRBD2. V was clipped by 8 bases and J by 2 bases; unmatched bases: 3. This CDR3 has 13 residues. CDR1 DFQATT and CDR2 SNEGSKA come from the germline V gene (reference sequence). The CDR3 region has the DNA TGCAGTTTAGCGGGGGGAACCTACAATGAGCAGTTCTTC. Translation gives CSLAGGTYNEQFF.

The chain uses TRBV7-9 and TRBJ2-5; no firm D call. Looked up from germline, CDR1 is SEHNR and CDR2 is FQNEAQ (reference sequence). The CDR3 totals 14 residues. The V gene lost 3 bases and the J gene lost 2 bases, with 10 bases spanning the gap. CDR3 in DNA: TGTGCCAGCAGCTTCTCGCTCGAACAAGAGACCCAGTACTTC. Its translation is CASSFSLEQETQYF.